This T cell receptor (beta chain) was recovered during a study of T cells in localized non-small cell lung cancer. General study results and limits: Adjacent uninvolved lung tissue had the highest T cell clonality, exceeding tumor.

The CDR3 has 15 residues. V dropped 6 bases and J dropped 4; count of bases not matched to a gene: 6. Germline V lookup: CDR1 MNHNS, CDR2 SASEGT. Libraries were prepared by immunoSEQ multiplex PCR; TCRdb keeps only in-frame clonotypes and omits some of them. Of about 12,000 clones listed, around 83% are singletons. With regard to this clone: Antigen unknown.

The sample was peripheral blood, taken before any cancer treatment. This sequence was found in a male donor at least 60 years old with stage I lung adenocarcinoma. The V and J genes are TRBV6-1 and TRBJ2-1, with 10 bases that match TRBD1. CDR3 residues: CASSKGTGEYNEQFF. CDR3 nucleotides: TGTGCCAGCAGCAAAGGGACAGGGGAGTACAATGAGCAGTTCTTC.